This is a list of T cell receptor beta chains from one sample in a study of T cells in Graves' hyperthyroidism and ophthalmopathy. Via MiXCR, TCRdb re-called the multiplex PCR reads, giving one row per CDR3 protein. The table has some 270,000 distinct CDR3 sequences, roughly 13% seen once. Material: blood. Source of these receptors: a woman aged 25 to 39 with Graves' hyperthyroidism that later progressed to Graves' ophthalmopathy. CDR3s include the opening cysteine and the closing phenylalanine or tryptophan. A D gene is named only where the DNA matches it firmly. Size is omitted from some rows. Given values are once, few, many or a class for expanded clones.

CASSLDLRLTYEQYF | TGTGCCAGCAGCTTAGATCTAAGGCTTACCTACGAGCAGTACTTC | TRBV11-2 | many | TRBJ2-7 | .
CASSLGLAPWEITDTQYF | TGTGCCAGCAGTTTAGGTTTGGCGCCCTGGGAAATCACAGATACGCAGTATTTT | TRBV28 | many | TRBJ2-3 | .
CASSLATGNNYGYTF | TGTGCCAGCAGCTTAGCGACAGGGAATAACTATGGCTACACCTTC | TRBV11-2 | many | TRBJ1-2 | TRBD1
CASSQGGRTWDTQYF | TGCGCCAGCAGCCAAGGAGGGAGGACCTGGGATACGCAGTATTTT | TRBV4-3 | few | TRBJ2-3 | .
CASSQEGFSGLNTGELFF | TGTGCCAGCAGCCAAGAGGGCTTTAGCGGCCTAAACACCGGGGAGCTGTTTTTT | TRBV4-2 | . | TRBJ2-2 | .
CASRPGQVAGEQFF | TGTGCCAGCCGACCGGGACAGGTAGCCGGTGAGCAGTTCTTC | TRBV28 | many | TRBJ2-1 | TRBD1
CSAFSLTSGSYEQFF | TGCAGTGCCTTCTCTTTGACTAGCGGGAGTTATGAGCAGTTCTTC | TRBV20-1 | . | TRBJ2-1 | TRBD2
CSASGLAGGVSYNEQFF | TGCAGTGCTAGTGGACTAGCGGGAGGGGTGTCCTACAATGAGCAGTTCTTC | TRBV20-1 | . | TRBJ2-1 | TRBD2
CASSLDRETGANVLTF | TGTGCCAGCAGCTTGGACAGGGAGACTGGGGCCAACGTCCTGACTTTC | TRBV7-2 | many | TRBJ2-6 | TRBD1
CASSDQGTHQPQHF | TGTGCCAGCAGTGACCAGGGTACGCATCAGCCCCAGCATTTT | TRBV12-3/TRBV12-4 | many | TRBJ1-5 | .
CASGLEAGARAFF | TGTGCCAGCGGCTTAGAGGCGGGGGCGCGAGCTTTCTTT | TRBV7-9 | few | TRBJ1-1 | .
CASSVVHGSSTDTQYF | TGTGCCAGCAGTGTAGTTCACGGTTCTAGCACAGATACGCAGTATTTT | TRBV6-1 | . | TRBJ2-3 | .
CATSDSSYNSPLHF | TGTGCCACGTCCGACAGCTCCTATAATTCACCCCTCCACTTT | TRBV6-1 | . | TRBJ1-6 | .
CASRGRRDTGELFF | TGTGCCAGCAGGGGACGACGGGACACCGGGGAGCTGTTTTTT | TRBV28 | many | TRBJ2-2 | .
CASRAPGDRGAYEQYF | TGTGCCAGCAGAGCCCCGGGGGACAGGGGAGCCTACGAGCAGTACTTC | TRBV28 | many | TRBJ2-7 | TRBD1
CASSQEGGSTDTQYF | TGTGCCAGCAGCCAAGAGGGAGGGAGCACAGATACGCAGTATTTT | TRBV4-2 | many | TRBJ2-3 | TRBD2
CASSQVVWGDEQFF | TGCGCCAGCAGCCAAGTGGTCTGGGGGGATGAGCAGTTCTTC | TRBV4-3 | many | TRBJ2-1 | .
CASSRSEGEQYF | TGTGCCAGCAGCAGGTCGGAGGGCGAGCAGTACTTC | TRBV3-1 | many | TRBJ2-7 | .
CASSYNQPQHF | TGTGCCAGCAGTTACAATCAGCCCCAGCATTTT | TRBV28 | many | TRBJ1-5 | .
CATSDSGTVTDTQYF | TGTGCCACCAGTGATTCCGGGACAGTCACAGATACGCAGTATTTT | TRBV24-1 | many | TRBJ2-3 | TRBD1
CASTRGQGIFGANVLTF | TGTGCCAGCACCCGCGGACAGGGGATCTTTGGGGCCAACGTCCTGACTTTC | TRBV6-2/TRBV6-3 | many | TRBJ2-6 | TRBD1
CASEEGVQPQHF | TGTGCCAGCGAAGAGGGGGTTCAGCCCCAGCATTTT | TRBV28 | many | TRBJ1-5 | .
CATSSRLAGGGSEQFF | TGTGCCACCAGCAGTCGACTAGCGGGAGGGGGGAGTGAGCAGTTCTTC | TRBV15 | many | TRBJ2-1 | TRBD2
CASSQDMAGGEKLFF | TGCGCCAGCAGCCAAGATATGGCAGGGGGGGAAAAACTGTTTTTT | TRBV7-2 | . | TRBJ1-4 | TRBD1
CASRGGTTRTEAFF | TGTGCCAGCCGGGGGGGAACCACTCGCACTGAAGCTTTCTTT | TRBV6-2/TRBV6-3 | many | TRBJ1-1 | .
CAWRQGEWGEQFF | TGTGCCTGGAGGCAGGGTGAGTGGGGTGAGCAGTTCTTC | TRBV30 | many | TRBJ2-1 | .
CASSDLSGRLGTDTQYF | TGTGCCAGTAGTGACCTTAGCGGGAGGCTGGGCACAGATACGCAGTATTTT | TRBV19 | . | TRBJ2-3 | TRBD2
CASSPGQGNSPLHF | TGTGCCAGCAGTCCCGGACAGGGTAATTCACCCCTCCACTTT | TRBV27 | many | TRBJ1-6 | TRBD1
CASREVLSEAFF | TGTGCCAGCAGAGAGGTTCTATCTGAAGCTTTCTTT | TRBV13 | many | TRBJ1-1 | .
CASSQGDRAYGYTF | TGCGCCAGCAGCCAAGGGGACAGGGCCTATGGCTACACCTTC | TRBV4-3 | many | TRBJ1-2 | TRBD1
CASSERVLGETQYF | TGTGCCAGCAGTGAACGAGTCTTAGGAGAGACCCAGTACTTC | TRBV6-1 | many | TRBJ2-5 | .
CASLGGPGLQETQYF | TGTGCCAGCCTGGGGGGACCCGGGTTGCAAGAGACCCAGTACTTC | TRBV28 | many | TRBJ2-5 | .
CSAAPGHWYLNEQFF | TGCAGTGCTGCCCCGGGACACTGGTACCTCAATGAGCAGTTCTTC | TRBV20-1 | many | TRBJ2-1 | .
CAGSLAGDQPQHF | TGTGCCGGCAGTTTGGCAGGGGACCAGCCCCAGCATTTT | TRBV12-3/TRBV12-4 | . | TRBJ1-5 | .
CASSLSTGAPNTEAFF | TGTGCCAGCAGTTTATCGACAGGGGCGCCGAACACTGAAGCTTTCTTT | TRBV27 | many | TRBJ1-1 | TRBD1
CASTSRQNTEAFF | TGTGCCAGCACCTCTCGACAGAACACTGAAGCTTTCTTT | TRBV12-3/TRBV12-4 | many | TRBJ1-1 | .
CASSLDGIGAGELFF | TGTGCCAGCAGCTTAGACGGGATCGGGGCCGGGGAGCTGTTTTTT | TRBV11-3 | many | TRBJ2-2 | .
CASTTSGRVYEQYF | TGTGCCAGCACGACTAGCGGGAGGGTGTACGAGCAGTACTTC | TRBV27 | many | TRBJ2-7 | TRBD2
CASSLGSSGLSSYNEQFF | TGTGCCAGCAGCTTAGGGTCGAGCGGCTTGAGCTCCTACAATGAGCAGTTCTTC | TRBV7-3 | many | TRBJ2-1 | .
CASSDDPAGVNTEAFF | TGTGCCAGCAGTGATGACCCGGCGGGGGTGAACACTGAAGCTTTCTTT | TRBV2 | many | TRBJ1-1 | .